These 15 T cell receptor beta chains originate from one sample sequenced in a study of T cells in tumors after PD-1 blockade (dated by TCRdb to the late 2010s). The time point label, as the study defines it: before anti-PD-1 therapy. Library construction relied on the immunoSEQ multiplex PCR assay. TCRdb provides this immuneACCESS table in a form limited to in-frame rearrangements. Some clones are lacking; in checked studies, under half of them reflect an unresolved V gene, and why the rest are absent is not known. This sample is represented by approximately 60,000 clones; 80% of them were singletons. Jointly, the top ten make up around an eighth of the sample. The sample here was PBMCs, taken before anti-PD-1 treatment. The receptors were sampled from a human donor with basal cell carcinoma.

CDR3 sequence reads: CASRLLDRGVTGELFF. The CDR3 region has the DNA TGTGCCAGCAGGCTACTTGACAGGGGGGTAACCGGGGAGCTGTTTTTT. The chain recombines TRBV5-6 with TRBJ2-2; 9 bases map to TRBD1. CDR1 and CDR2 from the germline V gene are SGHDT and YYEEEE. Unmatched junction bases numbered 10, after V lost 5 bases and J lost 5 bases. The CDR3 is made up of 16 amino acids.

The chain couples TRBV6-5 to TRBJ2-2; D uncertain. Looked up from germline, CDR1 is MNHEY and CDR2 is SVGAGI. The CDR3 runs to 14 residues. V was cut by 7 bases and J by 5 bases, with 14 bases left in between. The CDR3 sequence: CASTGSRATGELFF. For the CDR3, the DNA is TGTGCCAGCACCGGGTCTCGCGCGACCGGGGAGCTGTTTTTT.

The rearrangement links TRBV7-6 to TRBJ2-3; 10 bases are a match to TRBD2. Germline V gene lookup returns CDR1 SGHVS and CDR2 FNYEAQ. CDR3 size: 16 residues. Losses at the gene ends were 1 base for V and 7 bases for J; bases not matched to a gene: 8. CDR3 nucleotide sequence: TGTGCCAGCAGCTTAGTGGCAGCGGGGGGGCCAAATACGCAGTATTTT. It specifies CASSLVAAGGPNTQYF.

The chain carries TRBV15 and TRBJ1-5; 9 bases agree with TRBD1. The V and J ends lost 2 bases and 5 bases, in that order; junction bases with no gene match: 7. Looked up from germline, CDR1 is LNHNV and CDR2 is YYDKDF (reference sequence). This CDR3 is built from 16 residues. In DNA, the CDR3 is TGTGCCACCAGCAGATCTTGGGACAGGGACGATCAGCCCCAGCATTTT. This encodes CATSRSWDRDDQPQHF.

The chain uses TRBV7-6 and TRBJ2-7; tentative D call: TRBD1 (6 bases). V was clipped by 4 bases and J by 0 bases, with 19 bases between them. CDR3 length: 17 amino acids. Per the germline V gene, CDR1 is SGHVS and CDR2 is FNYEAQ. The CDR3 bases are TGTGCCAGCAGCTCCCAGACAGGTCAATTATACTCCTACGAGCAGTACTTC. Translated, it gives CASSSQTGQLYSYEQYF.

The chain joins TRBV5-1 to TRBJ1-2; D not resolved. Germline V gives CDR1 SGHRS, CDR2 YFSETQ. This CDR3 region has 12 residues. Trimming pared 2 bases from V and 6 bases from J, leaving 8 bases between. CDR3 nucleotides: TGCGCCAGCAGCTTAGGTGGAAATGGCTACACCTTC. This codes for CASSLGGNGYTF.

This sequence joins TRBV5-1 and TRBJ1-3; no clear D. V lost 1 base to trimming and J lost 8 bases, with 13 bases between them. The V gene's germline CDR1 is SGHRS and CDR2 YFSETQ. The CDR3 has 14 amino acids. CDR3 coding DNA: TGCGCCAGCAGCTTGAAGGGCTACTCGGACACCATATATTTT. It yields the protein CASSLKGYSDTIYF.

CDR3 residues: CASSYSGENYEQYF. As DNA, the CDR3 is TGTGCCAGCAGTTACTCCGGGGAGAACTACGAGCAGTACTTC. The V gene is TRBV6-6, the J gene TRBJ2-7, with a weak D call TRBD2 (5 bases). Germline-derived CDR1 and CDR2 are MNHNY and SVGAGI (reference sequence). The CDR3 spans 14 residues. V was trimmed by 0 bases and J by 3 bases, leaving 9 bases between them.

This chain uses TRBV11-3 with TRBJ2-3; D is perhaps TRBD2 (6 bases). This CDR3 contains 16 residues. V dropped 5 bases and J dropped 1 base, with 16 bases sitting between them. Germline assignment: CDR1 SGHNT and CDR2 YENEEA. Written as DNA, the CDR3 is TGTGCCAGCAGCCGACGGACGGGAGCGGGCACAGATACGCAGTATTTT. Protein sequence: CASSRRTGAGTDTQYF.

The chain employs TRBV29-1 and TRBJ2-2, with TRBD1 matching over 8 bases. Looked up from germline, CDR1 is SQVTM and CDR2 is ANQGSEA. J lost 8 bases, V lost 6 bases, and 11 bases had no gene match. The CDR3 runs 14 residues. Here the CDR3 reads CSVPAGQGMGELFF. In nucleotides, the CDR3 is TGCAGCGTCCCTGCCGGACAGGGTATGGGGGAGCTGTTTTTT.

The rearrangement uses TRBV7-9 and TRBJ1-6; the D is unclear. Germline CDR1 and CDR2: SEHNR and FQNEAQ (reference sequence). The ends were cut back, 1 base at V and 4 bases at J, with 5 bases in the middle. The CDR3 is made up of 14 amino acids. CDR3 protein: CASSLEQYNSPLHF. The CDR3 nucleotides are TGTGCCAGCAGCTTAGAGCAGTATAATTCACCCCTCCACTTT.

This clone came up a few times. The rearrangement uses TRBV9 and TRBJ1-3, with no clear D. CDR1 is SGDLS and CDR2 is YYNGEE in the germline V gene. This CDR3 region has 15 residues. The V and J ends lost 4 bases and 0 bases respectively, with 11 bases between them. CDR3 loop: CASSPGSDSGNTIYF. The CDR3 coding sequence is TGTGCCAGCAGCCCCGGGTCGGACTCTGGAAACACCATATATTTT.

The V gene is TRBV3-1 (or the pseudogene TRBV3-2), the J gene TRBJ2-7; no clear D gene. The germline gives CDR1 LGHDT, CDR2 YNNKEL (reference sequence). Trimming shortened V by 1 base and J by 7 bases, and 17 bases separated the two germline ends. The CDR3 covers 15 residues. The DNA for the CDR3 is TGTGCCAGCAGCCAAGGGAATCTCGCGCGTGGAGAGCAGTACTTC. Translation gives CASSQGNLARGEQYF.

CDR3 amino acids: CAWGQEGSGGYTF. The CDR3 coding sequence is TGTGCCTGGGGGCAGGAAGGGTCGGGTGGCTACACCTTC. The V and J genes are TRBV30 and TRBJ1-2, with unresolved D. CDR1 and CDR2 (germline): GTSNPN, SVGIG (reference sequence). Trimming stripped 5 bases from V and 7 bases from J, with 17 bases between. The CDR3 spans 13 residues.

This clone was counted between two and nine times. The sample carries other DNA sequences with the same CDR3. The genes are TRBV7-9 and TRBJ1-5, with D possibly TRBD1 on 5 matching bases. This CDR3 has 16 amino acids. In germline, CDR1 is SEHNR, CDR2 FQNEAQ (reference sequence). The ends were cut back, 2 bases at V and 2 bases at J, with 13 bases in the middle. The CDR3 nucleotides are TGTGCCAGCAGCTTAACGGGCGGGGGTGGCAATCAGCCCCAGCATTTT. Encoded protein: CASSLTGGGGNQPQHF.